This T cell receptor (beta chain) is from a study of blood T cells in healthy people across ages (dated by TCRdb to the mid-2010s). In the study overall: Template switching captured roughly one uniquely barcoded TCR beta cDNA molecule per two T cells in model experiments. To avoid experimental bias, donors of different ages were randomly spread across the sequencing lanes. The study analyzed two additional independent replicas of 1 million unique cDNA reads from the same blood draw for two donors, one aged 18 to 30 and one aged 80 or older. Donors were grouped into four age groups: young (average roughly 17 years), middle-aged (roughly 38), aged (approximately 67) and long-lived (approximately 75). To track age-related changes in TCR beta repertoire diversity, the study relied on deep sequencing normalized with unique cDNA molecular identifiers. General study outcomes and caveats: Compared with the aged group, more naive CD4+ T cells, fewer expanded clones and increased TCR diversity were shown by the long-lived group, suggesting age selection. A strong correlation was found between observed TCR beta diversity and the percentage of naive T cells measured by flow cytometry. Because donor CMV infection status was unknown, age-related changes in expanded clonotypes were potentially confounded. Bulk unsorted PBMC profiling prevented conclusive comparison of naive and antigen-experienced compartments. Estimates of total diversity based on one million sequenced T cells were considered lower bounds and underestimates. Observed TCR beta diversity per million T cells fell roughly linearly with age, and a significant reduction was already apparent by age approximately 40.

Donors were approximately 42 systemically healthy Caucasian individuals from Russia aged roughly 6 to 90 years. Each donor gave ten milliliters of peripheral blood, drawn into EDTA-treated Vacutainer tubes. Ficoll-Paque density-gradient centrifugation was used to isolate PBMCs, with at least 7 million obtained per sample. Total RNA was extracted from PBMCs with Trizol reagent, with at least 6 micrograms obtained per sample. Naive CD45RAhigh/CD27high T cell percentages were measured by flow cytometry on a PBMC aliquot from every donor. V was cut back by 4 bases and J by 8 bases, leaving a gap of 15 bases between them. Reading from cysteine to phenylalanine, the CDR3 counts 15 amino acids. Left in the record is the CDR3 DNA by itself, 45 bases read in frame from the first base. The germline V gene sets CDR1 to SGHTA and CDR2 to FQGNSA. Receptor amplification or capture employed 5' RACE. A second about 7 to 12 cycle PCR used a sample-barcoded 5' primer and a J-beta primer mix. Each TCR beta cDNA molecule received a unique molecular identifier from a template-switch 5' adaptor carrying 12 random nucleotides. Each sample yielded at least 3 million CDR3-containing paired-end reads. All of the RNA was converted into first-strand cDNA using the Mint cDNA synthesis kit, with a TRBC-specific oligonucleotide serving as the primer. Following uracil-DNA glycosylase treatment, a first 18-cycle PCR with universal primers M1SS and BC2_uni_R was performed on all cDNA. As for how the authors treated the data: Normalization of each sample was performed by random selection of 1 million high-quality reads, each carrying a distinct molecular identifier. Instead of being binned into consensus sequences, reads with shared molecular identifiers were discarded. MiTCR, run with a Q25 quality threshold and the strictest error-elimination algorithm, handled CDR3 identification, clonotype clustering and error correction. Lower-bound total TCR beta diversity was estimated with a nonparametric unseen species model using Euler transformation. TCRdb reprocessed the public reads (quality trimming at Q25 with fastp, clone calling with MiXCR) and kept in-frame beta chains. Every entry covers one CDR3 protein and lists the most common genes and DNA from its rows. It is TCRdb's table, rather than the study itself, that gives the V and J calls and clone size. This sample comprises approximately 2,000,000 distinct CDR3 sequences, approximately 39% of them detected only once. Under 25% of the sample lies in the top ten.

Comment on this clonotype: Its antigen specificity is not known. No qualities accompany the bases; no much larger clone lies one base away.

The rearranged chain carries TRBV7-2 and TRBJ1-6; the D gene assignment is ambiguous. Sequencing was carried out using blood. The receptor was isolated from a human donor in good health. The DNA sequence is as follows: TGTGCCAGCAGCTCCGGAAGGGTATGGGATTCACCCCTCCACTTT. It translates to CASSSGRVWDSPLHF.